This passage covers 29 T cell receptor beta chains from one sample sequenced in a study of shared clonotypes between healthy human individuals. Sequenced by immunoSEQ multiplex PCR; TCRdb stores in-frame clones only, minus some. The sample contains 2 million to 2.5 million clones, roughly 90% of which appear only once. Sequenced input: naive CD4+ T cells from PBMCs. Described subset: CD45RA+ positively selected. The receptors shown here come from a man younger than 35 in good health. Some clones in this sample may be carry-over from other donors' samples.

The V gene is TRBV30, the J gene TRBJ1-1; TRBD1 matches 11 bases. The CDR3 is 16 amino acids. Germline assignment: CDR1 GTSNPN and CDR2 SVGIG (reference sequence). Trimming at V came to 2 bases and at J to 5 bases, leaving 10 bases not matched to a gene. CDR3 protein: CAWSRGQGARGTEAFF. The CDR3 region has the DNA TGTGCCTGGAGTAGAGGACAGGGGGCGCGAGGTACTGAAGCTTTCTTT.

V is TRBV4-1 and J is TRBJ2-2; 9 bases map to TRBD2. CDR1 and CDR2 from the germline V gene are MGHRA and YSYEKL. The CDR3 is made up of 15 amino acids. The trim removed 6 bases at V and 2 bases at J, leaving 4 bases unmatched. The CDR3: CASSRSGGNTGELFF. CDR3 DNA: TGCGCCAGCAGTCGTAGCGGGGGAAACACCGGGGAGCTGTTTTTT.

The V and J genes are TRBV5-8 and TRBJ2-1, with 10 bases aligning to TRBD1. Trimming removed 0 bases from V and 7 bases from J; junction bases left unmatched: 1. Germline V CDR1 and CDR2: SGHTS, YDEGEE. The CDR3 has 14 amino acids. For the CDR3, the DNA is TGTGCCAGCAGCTTGGGGACAGGGGGGAATGAGCAGTTCTTC. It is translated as CASSLGTGGNEQFF.

The DNA for the CDR3 is TGTGCCAGCAGTTACGAGGGACTAGCGGCTTACAATGAGCAGTTCTTC. Amino acid sequence: CASSYEGLAAYNEQFF. This chain links TRBV6-5 with TRBJ2-1; TRBD2 agrees at 11 bases. V was clipped by 2 bases and J by 4 bases; unmatched bases: 4. The CDR3 sequence is 16 residues long. CDR1 is MNHEY and CDR2 is SVGAGI in the germline V gene.

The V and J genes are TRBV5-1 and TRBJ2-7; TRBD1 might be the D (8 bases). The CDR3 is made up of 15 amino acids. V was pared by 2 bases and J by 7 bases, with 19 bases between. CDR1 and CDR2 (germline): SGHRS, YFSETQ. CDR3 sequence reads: CASSLSGGEAGEQYF. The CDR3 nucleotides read TGCGCCAGCAGCTTATCAGGGGGCGAAGCGGGGGAGCAGTACTTC.

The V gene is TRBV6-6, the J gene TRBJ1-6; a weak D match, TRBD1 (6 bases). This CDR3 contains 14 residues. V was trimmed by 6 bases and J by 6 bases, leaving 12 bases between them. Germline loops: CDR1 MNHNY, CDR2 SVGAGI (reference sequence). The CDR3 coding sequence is TGTGCCAGCAGACCAGGGGTCGGTAATTCACCCCTCCACTTT. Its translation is CASRPGVGNSPLHF.

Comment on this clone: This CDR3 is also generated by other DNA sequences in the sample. The CDR3 DNA reads TGTGCCTGGGCCCAGGGATACGAGCAGTACTTC. It is translated as CAWAQGYEQYF. The genes are TRBV30 and TRBJ2-7, with a possible D match to TRBD1 (5 bases). Germline-derived CDR1 and CDR2 are GTSNPN and SVGIG (reference sequence). The V and J ends lost 5 bases and 4 bases respectively, with 9 bases between them. CDR3 size: 11 residues.

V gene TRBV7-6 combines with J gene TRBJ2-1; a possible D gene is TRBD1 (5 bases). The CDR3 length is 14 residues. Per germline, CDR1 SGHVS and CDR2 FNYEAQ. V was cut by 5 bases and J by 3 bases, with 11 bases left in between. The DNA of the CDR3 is TGTGCCAGCAGCATAGGGGTCCTCTACAATGAGCAGTTCTTC. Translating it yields CASSIGVLYNEQFF.

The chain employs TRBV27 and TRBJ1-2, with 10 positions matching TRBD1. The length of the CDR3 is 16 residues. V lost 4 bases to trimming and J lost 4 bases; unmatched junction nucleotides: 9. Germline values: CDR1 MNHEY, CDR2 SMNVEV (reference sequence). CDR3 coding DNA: TGTGCCAGCAGTTCGAAAGACAGGGGGCGTATCTATGGCTACACCTTC. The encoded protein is CASSSKDRGRIYGYTF.

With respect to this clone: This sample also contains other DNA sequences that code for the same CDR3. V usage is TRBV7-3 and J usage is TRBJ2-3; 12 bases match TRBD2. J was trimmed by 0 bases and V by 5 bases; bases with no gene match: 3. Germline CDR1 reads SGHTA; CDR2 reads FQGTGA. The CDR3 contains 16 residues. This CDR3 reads CASSRGLAGSTDTQYF. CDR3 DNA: TGTGCCAGCAGCCGCGGACTAGCGGGAAGCACAGATACGCAGTATTTT.

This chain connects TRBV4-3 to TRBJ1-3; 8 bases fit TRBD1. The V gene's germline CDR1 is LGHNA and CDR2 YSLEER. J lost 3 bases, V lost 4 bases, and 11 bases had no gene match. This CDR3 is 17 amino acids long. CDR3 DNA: TGCGCCAGCAGCCGCGGCAACCCAGGGGGCATTGGAAACACCATATATTTT. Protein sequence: CASSRGNPGGIGNTIYF.

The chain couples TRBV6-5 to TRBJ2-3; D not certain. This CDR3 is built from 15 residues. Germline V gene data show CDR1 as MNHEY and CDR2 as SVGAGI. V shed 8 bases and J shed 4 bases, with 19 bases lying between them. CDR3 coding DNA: TGTGCCAGCCGGCGAGTGGCGGACGCAGCAGATACGCAGTATTTT. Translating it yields CASRRVADAADTQYF.

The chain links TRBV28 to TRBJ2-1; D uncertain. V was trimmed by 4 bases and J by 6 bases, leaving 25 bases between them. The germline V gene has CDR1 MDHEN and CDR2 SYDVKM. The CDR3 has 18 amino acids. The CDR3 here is CASSWVFSGIGTGNEQFF. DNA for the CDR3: TGTGCCAGCAGTTGGGTTTTTAGTGGAATCGGAACGGGCAATGAGCAGTTCTTC.

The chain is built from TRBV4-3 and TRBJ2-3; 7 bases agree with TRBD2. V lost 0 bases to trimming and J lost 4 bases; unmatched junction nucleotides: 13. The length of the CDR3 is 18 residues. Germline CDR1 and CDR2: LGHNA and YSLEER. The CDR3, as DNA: TGCGCCAGCAGCCAAGAGTTCTCCGGCGGGAGTGGAGCAGATACGCAGTATTTT. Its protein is CASSQEFSGGSGADTQYF.

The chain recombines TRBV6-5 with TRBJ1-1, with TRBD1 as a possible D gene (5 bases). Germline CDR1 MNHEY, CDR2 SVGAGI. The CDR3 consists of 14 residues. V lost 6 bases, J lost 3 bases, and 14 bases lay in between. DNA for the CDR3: TGTGCCAGCAGCAGAGCAGGGACGGACACTGAAGCTTTCTTT. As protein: CASSRAGTDTEAFF.

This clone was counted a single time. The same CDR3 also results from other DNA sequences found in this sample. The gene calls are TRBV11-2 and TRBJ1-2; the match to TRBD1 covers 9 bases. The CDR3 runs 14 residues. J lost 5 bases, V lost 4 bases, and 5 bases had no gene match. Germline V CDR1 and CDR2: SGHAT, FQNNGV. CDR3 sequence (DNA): TGTGCCAGCAGCTCCCGGGACAGGGCGTATGGCTACACCTTC. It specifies CASSSRDRAYGYTF.

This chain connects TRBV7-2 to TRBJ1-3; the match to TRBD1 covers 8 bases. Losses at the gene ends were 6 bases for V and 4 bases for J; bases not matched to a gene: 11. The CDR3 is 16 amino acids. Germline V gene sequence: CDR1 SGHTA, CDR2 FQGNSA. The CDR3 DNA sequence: TGTGCCAGCAGGCCCACCCAGGGGGCGCTGGGAAACACCATATATTTT. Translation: CASRPTQGALGNTIYF.

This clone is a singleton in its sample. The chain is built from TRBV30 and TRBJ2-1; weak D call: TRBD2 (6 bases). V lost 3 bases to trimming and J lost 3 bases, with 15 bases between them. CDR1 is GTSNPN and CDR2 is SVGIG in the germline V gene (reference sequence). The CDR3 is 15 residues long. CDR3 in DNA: TGTGCCTGGAGGGCCCTCTCGGGAGTCTACAATGAGCAGTTCTTC. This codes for CAWRALSGVYNEQFF.

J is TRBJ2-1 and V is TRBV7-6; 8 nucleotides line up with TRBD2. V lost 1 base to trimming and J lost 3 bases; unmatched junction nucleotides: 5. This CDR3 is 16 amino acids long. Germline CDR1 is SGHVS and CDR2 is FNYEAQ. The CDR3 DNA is TGTGCCAGCAGCTTAGTAGCACTAGCGGACTACAATGAGCAGTTCTTC. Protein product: CASSLVALADYNEQFF.

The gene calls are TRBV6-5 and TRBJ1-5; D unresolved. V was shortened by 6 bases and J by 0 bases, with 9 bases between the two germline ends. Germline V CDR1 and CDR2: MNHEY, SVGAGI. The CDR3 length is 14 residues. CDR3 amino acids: CASRGGYSNQPQHF. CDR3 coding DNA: TGTGCCAGCAGGGGCGGATATAGCAATCAGCCCCAGCATTTT.

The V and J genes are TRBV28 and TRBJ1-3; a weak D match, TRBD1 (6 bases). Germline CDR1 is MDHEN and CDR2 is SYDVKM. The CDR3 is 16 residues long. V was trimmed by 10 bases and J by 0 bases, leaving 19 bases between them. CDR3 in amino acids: CAIQSQGLNSGNTIYF. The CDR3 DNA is TGTGCCATCCAGTCCCAGGGGTTAAACTCTGGAAACACCATATATTTT.

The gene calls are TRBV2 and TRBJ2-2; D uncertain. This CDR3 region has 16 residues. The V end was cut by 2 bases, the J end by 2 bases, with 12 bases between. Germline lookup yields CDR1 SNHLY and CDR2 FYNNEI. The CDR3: CASSEMAPYNTGELFF. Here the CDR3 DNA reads TGTGCCAGCAGTGAAATGGCGCCTTACAACACCGGGGAGCTGTTTTTT.

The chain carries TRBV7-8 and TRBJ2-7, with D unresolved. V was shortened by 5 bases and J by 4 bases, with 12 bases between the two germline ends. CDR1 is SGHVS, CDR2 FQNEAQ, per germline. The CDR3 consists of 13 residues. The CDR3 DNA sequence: TGTGCCAGCAGCCCTGGTTCCCTATACGAGCAGTACTTC. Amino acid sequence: CASSPGSLYEQYF. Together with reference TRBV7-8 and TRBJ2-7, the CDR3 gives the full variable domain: GAGVSQSPRYKVAKRGQDVALRCDPISGHVSLFWYQQALGQGPEFLTYFQNEAQLDKSGLPSDRFFAERPEGSVSTLKIQRTQQEDSAVYLCASSPGSLYEQYFGPGTRLTVT.

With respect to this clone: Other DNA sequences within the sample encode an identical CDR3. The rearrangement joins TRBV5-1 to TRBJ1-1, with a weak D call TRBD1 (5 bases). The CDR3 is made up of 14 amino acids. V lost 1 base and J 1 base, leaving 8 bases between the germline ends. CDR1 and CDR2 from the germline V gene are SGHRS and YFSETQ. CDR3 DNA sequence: TGCGCCAGCAGCTTGCGAGGGGCGAACACTGAAGCTTTCTTT. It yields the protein CASSLRGANTEAFF.

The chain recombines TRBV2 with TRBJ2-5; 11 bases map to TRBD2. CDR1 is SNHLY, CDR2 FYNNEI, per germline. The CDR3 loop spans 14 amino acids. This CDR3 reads CAIGLAGGGETQYF. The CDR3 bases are TGTGCTATCGGACTAGCGGGTGGGGGCGAGACCCAGTACTTC.

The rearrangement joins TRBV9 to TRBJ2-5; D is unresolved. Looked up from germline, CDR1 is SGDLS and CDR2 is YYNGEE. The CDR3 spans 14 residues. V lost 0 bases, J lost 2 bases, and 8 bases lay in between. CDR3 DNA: TGTGCCAGCAGCGTAGGCAGTTGGCAAGAGACCCAGTACTTC. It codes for CASSVGSWQETQYF.

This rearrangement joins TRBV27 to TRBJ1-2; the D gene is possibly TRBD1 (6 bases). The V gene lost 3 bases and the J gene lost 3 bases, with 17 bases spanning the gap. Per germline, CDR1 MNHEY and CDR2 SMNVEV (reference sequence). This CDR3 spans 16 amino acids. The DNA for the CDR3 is TGTGCCAGCAGTTTCCTCAGGGGCCAGGAGGACTATGGCTACACCTTC. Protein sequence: CASSFLRGQEDYGYTF.

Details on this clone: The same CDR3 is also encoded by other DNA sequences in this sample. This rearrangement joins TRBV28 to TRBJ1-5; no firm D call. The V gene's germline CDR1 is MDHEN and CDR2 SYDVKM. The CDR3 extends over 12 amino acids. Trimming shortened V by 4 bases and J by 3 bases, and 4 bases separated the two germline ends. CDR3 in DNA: TGTGCCAGCAGTTCAAACAATCAGCCCCAGCATTTT. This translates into CASSSNNQPQHF.

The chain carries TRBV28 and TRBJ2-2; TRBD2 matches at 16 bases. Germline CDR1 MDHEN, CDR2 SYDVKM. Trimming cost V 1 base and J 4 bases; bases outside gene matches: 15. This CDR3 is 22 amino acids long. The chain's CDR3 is CASSLSLLGTSGRGPGTGELFF. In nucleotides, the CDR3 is TGTGCCAGCAGTTTATCTCTTCTGGGGACTAGCGGGAGGGGCCCGGGCACCGGGGAGCTGTTTTTT.